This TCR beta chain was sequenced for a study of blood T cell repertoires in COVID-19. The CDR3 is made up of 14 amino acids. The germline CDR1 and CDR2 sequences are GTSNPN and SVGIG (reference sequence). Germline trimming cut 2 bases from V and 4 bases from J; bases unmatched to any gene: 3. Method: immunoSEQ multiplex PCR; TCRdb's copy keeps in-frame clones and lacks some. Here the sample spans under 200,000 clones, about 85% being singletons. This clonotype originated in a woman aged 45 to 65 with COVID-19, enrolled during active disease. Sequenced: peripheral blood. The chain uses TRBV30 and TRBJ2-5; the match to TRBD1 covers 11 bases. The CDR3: CAWSRDRGSETQYF. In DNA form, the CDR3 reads TGTGCCTGGAGTCGGGACAGGGGGTCAGAGACCCAGTACTTC.